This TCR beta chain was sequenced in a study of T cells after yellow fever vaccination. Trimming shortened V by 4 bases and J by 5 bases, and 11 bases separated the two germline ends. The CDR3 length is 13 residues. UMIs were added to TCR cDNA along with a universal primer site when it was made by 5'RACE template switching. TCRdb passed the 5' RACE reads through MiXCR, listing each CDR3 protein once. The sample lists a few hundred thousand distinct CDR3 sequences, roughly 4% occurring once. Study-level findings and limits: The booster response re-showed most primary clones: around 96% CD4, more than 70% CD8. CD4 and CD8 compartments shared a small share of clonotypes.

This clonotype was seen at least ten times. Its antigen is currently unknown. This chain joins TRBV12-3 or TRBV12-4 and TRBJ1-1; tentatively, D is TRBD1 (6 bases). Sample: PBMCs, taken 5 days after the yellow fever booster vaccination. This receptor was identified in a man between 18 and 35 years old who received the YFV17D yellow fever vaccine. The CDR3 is CASSSQGQTEAFF. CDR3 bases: TGTGCCAGCAGTTCGCAGGGGCAGACTGAAGCTTTCTTT.